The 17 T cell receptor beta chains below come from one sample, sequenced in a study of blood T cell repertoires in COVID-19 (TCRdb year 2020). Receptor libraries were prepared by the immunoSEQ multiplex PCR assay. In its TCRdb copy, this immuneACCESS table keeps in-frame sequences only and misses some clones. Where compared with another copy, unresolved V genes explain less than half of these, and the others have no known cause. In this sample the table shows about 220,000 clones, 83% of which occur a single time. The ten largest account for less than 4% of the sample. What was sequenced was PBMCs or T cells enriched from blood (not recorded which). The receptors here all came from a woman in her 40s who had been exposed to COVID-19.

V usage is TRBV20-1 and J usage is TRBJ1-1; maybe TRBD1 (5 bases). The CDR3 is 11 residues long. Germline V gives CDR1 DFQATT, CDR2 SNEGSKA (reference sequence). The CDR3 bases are TGCGCTAGACCGACAGCGGGCGGGGCTTTCTTT. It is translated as CARPTAGGAFF.

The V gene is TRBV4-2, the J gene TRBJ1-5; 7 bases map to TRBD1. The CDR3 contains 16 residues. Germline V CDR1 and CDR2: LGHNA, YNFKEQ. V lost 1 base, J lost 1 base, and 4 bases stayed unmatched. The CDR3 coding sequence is TGTGCCAGCAGCCAAGCTGGCAGGGGGAGCAATCAGCCCCAGCATTTT. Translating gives CASSQAGRGSNQPQHF.

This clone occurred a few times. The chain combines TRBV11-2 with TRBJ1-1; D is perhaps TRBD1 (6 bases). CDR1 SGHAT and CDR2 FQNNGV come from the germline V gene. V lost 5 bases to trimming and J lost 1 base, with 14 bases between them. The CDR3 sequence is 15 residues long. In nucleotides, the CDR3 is TGTGCCAGCAGCCCACAGGGCGGAACGAACACTGAAGCTTTCTTT. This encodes CASSPQGGTNTEAFF.

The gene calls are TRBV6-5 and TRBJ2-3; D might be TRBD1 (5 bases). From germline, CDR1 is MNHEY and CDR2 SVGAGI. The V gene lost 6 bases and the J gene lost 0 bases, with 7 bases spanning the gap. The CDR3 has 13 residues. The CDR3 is CASRQESTDTQYF. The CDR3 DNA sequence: TGTGCCAGCAGACAGGAGAGCACAGATACGCAGTATTTT.

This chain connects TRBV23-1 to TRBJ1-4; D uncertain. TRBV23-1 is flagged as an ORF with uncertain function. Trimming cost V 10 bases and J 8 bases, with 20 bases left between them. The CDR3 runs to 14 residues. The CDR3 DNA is TGCGCCACCACCCCGCACGGGTCGAGGGAAAAACTGTTTTTT. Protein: CATTPHGSREKLFF.

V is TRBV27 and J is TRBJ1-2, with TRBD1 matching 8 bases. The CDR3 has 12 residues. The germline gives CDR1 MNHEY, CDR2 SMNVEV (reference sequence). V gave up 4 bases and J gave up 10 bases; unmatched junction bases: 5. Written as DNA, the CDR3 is TGTGCCAGCAGTTACCGGACAGGGACCTACACCTTC. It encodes CASSYRTGTYTF.

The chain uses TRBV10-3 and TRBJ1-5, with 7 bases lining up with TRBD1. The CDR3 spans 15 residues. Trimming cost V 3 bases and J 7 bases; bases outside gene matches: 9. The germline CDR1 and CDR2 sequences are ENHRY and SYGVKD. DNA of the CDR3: TGTGCCATCAGTGATGGACAGGCGACCGGGCAGCCCCAGCATTTT. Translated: CAISDGQATGQPQHF.

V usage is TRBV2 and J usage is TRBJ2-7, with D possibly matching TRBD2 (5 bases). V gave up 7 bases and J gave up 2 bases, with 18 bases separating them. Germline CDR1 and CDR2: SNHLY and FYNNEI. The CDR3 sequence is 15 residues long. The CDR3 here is CASTGMGSTTYEQYF. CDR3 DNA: TGTGCCAGCACCGGGATGGGCTCTACCACCTACGAGCAGTACTTC.

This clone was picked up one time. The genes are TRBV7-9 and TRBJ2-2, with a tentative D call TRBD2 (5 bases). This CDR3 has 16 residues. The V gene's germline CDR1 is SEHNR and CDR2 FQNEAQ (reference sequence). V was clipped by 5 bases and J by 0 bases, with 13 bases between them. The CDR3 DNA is TGTGCCAGCAGCCAGCGGCGGCCACCGAACACCGGGGAGCTGTTTTTT. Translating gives CASSQRRPPNTGELFF.

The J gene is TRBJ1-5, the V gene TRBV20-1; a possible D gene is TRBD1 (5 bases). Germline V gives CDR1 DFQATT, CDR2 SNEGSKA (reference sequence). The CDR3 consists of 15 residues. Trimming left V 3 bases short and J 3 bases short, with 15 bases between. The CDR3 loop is CSASGLSGYNQPQHF. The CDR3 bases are TGCAGTGCTAGTGGGTTGTCAGGGTACAATCAGCCCCAGCATTTT.

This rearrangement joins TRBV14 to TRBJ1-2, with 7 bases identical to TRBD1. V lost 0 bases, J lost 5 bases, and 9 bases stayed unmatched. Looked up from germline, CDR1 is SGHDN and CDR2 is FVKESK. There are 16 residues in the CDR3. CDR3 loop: CASSQDPGTVGYGYTF. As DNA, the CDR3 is TGTGCCAGCAGCCAAGATCCCGGGACAGTGGGGTATGGCTACACCTTC.

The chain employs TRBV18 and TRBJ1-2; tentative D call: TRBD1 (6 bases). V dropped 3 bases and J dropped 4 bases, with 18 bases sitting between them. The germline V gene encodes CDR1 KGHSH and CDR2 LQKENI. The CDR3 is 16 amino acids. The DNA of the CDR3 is TGTGCCAGCTCACCGGGGATGAGGACAGTCCTCTATGGCTACACCTTC. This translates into CASSPGMRTVLYGYTF.

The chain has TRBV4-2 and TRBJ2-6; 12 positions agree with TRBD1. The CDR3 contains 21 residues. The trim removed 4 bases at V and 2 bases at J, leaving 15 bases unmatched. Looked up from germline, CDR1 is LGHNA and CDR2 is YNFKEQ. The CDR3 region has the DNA TGTGCCAGCAGCCGTATCAGATTGGGACAGGGGGCGGTCCCTGGGGCCAACGTCCTGACTTTC. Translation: CASSRIRLGQGAVPGANVLTF.

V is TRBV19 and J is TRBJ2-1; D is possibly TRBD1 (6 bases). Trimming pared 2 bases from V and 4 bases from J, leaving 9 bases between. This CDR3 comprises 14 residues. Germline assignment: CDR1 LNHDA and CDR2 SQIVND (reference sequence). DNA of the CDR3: TGTGCCAGTAGTATAAGGGACATGTACAATGAGCAGTTCTTC. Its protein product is CASSIRDMYNEQFF.

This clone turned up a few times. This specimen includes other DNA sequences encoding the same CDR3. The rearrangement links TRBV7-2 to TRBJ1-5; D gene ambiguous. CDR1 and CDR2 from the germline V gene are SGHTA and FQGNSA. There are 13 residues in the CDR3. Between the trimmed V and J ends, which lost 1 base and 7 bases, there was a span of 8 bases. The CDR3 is CASSLGGLQPQHF. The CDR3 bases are TGTGCCAGCAGCTTAGGCGGTCTACAGCCCCAGCATTTT.

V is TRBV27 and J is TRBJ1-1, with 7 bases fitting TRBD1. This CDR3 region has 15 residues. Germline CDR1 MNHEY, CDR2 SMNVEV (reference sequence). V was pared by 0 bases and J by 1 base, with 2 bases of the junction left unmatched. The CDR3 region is CASSLSAGGNTEAFF. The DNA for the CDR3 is TGTGCCAGCAGTTTATCAGCAGGGGGGAACACTGAAGCTTTCTTT.

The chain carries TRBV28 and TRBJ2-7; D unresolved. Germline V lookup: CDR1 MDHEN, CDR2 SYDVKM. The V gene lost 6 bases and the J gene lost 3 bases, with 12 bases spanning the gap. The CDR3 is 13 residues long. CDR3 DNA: TGTGCCAGCAGATCTGGGCCGTTCTACGAGCAGTACTTC. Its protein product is CASRSGPFYEQYF.